This T cell receptor beta chain is from a study of OX40 agonist ivuxolimab in advanced cancers. Overall study: Averaging roughly 60 years in age, with a range of about 20 to 90, the cohort was more than 75% male.

Here immunoSEQ multiplex PCR was the method, and the copy in TCRdb shows in-frame clones only, minus some. Among tens of thousands of clones listed, approximately 81% were seen once. V was pared by 4 bases and J by 0 bases, with 2 bases of the junction left unmatched. CDR3 length: 15 amino acids. CDR1 is MNHEY and CDR2 is SMNVEV in the germline V gene (reference sequence). The source was CD4+ or CD8+ T cells sorted from blood, collected in a trial of the OX40 agonist ivuxolimab. The clonotype originates from an adult with an advanced solid tumor such as melanoma, head and neck, liver or kidney cancer. The rearrangement uses TRBV27 and TRBJ1-2, with 10 bases matching TRBD1. This CDR3 is CASSSGTGANYGYTF. In nucleotides, the CDR3 is TGTGCCAGCAGTTCCGGGACAGGGGCTAACTATGGCTACACCTTC.